These 25 T cell receptor beta chains were all obtained from the same sample, sequenced in a study of tumor-infiltrating lymphocytes in primary liver carcinoma. Unsorted whole blood yielded blood RNA, and germline DNA was extracted as well. Total RNA amounting to around 530 ng was the source from which TCR beta cDNA was made with a constant-region primer. Sequencing libraries for TCR beta derived from three nested multiplex PCR rounds that used slightly modified ARM-PCR. The opening two PCR rounds, around 9 cycles each, paired TRBV1-TRBV30 forward primers with a C-beta reverse primer. TCRdb processed the multiplex PCR reads anew with MiXCR; each CDR3 protein has one entry. Of about 300,000 distinct CDR3 sequences listed, less than 75% are singletons. The sequencing sample was made of peripheral blood. The receptors derive from a man in his forties with primary liver carcinoma and hepatitis B virus infection.

As to this clonotype: This likely comes from a read error, as the CDR3 has no conserved phenylalanine or tryptophan at its end. The rearrangement uses TRBV10-3 and TRBJ2-6; 7 bases are shared with TRBD2. Looked up from germline, CDR1 is ENHRY and CDR2 is SYGVKD. There are 18 residues in the CDR3. CDR3 DNA: TGTGCCATTAGTGAATTGGGGGGGAAGAGACCGGGGGCCAACGTCCTGACTGTC. This sequence encodes CAISELGGKRPGANVLTV.

The V gene is TRBV30, the J gene TRBJ2-1; maybe TRBD1 (6 bases). The CDR3 is 12 amino acids. V lost 8 bases and J 6 bases, leaving 14 bases between the germline ends. Germline CDR1 and CDR2: GTSNPN and SVGIG (reference sequence). CDR3 bases: TGTGCCCGGAAGGGGGTTAGCAATGAGCAGTTCTTC. The encoded protein is CARKGVSNEQFF. The full variable domain, completed using reference TRBV30 and TRBJ2-1, is SQTIHQWPATLVQPVGSPLSLECTVEGTSNPNLYWYRQAAGRGLQLLFYSVGIGQISSEVPQNLSASRPQDRQFILSSKKLLLSDSGFYLCARKGVSNEQFFGPGTRLTVL.

With regard to this clonotype: A much larger clone sits a single nucleotide away, making a read error possible. This chain connects TRBV6-2 or TRBV6-3 to TRBJ2-7; D is perhaps TRBD1 (6 bases). Trimming took off 2 bases at V and 2 bases at J, with 10 bases between the two ends. The CDR3 has 14 residues. CDR1 is MNHEY, CDR2 SVGEGT, per germline. The CDR3 nucleotides are TGTGCCAGCAGTTACGTCAGGGGCGCCTACGAGCAGTACTTC. This codes for CASSYVRGAYEQYF.

In this sample, this clonotype turned up a few times. A junction boundary mismatches the germline segment, possibly from a read error. V is TRBV24-1 and J is TRBJ2-5, with TRBD1 as a possible D gene (5 bases). CDR3 length: 15 amino acids. The germline V gene has CDR1 KGHDR and CDR2 SFDVKD. CDR3 in amino acids: CATSDARQIQEAQYF. CDR3 nucleotides: TGTGCCACCAGTGACGCGAGACAGATCCAAGAGGCCCAGTACTTC.

This clonotype has only a few counts. The chain has TRBV7-9 and TRBJ2-7, with D possibly TRBD1 on 6 matching bases. The germline CDR1 and CDR2 sequences are SEHNR and FQNEAQ (reference sequence). The CDR3 consists of 13 residues. The V end lost 0 bases, the J end lost 6 bases, and 9 bases lay between the germline ends. The CDR3 region is CASSLAGAGEQYF. In DNA form, the CDR3 reads TGTGCCAGCAGCTTAGCGGGGGCCGGCGAGCAGTACTTC. The full variable domain, completed using reference TRBV7-9 and TRBJ2-7, is DTGVSQNPRHKITKRGQNVTFRCDPISEHNRLYWYRQTLGQGPEFLTYFQNEAQLEKSRLLSDRFSAERPKGSFSTLEIQRTEQGDSAMYLCASSLAGAGEQYFGPGTRLTVT.

This clonotype has at least ten counts. The chain recombines TRBV11-1 with TRBJ1-1; possible D gene TRBD1, 6 bases. Per germline, CDR1 SGHAT and CDR2 FQDESV (reference sequence). The CDR3 length is 15 residues. V dropped 4 bases and J dropped 3 bases, with 15 bases sitting between them. This chain's CDR3 is CASSYLGGRYTEAFF. CDR3 in DNA: TGTGCCAGCAGCTACCTGGGGGGGCGATACACTGAAGCTTTCTTT.

V and J are TRBV6-1 and TRBJ2-1; TRBD1 matches 7 bases. CDR3 length equals 16 residues. Germline CDR1 reads MNHNS; CDR2 reads SASEGT. After removal of 7 bases from V and 7 bases from J, the junction contained 16 bases not matched to a gene. In DNA, the CDR3 is TGTGCCAGCACCTCCCGCCGGGACAGAACGGAGAATGAGCAGTTCTTC. Its protein product is CASTSRRDRTENEQFF.

In regard to this clonotype: Given a much more abundant clone one base away, this may be a read error. The chain employs TRBV6-1 and TRBJ2-5, with D possibly matching TRBD2 (5 bases). Germline CDR1 and CDR2: MNHNS and SASEGT. This CDR3 contains 14 residues. This CDR3 is CPSSETGISETQYF. The DNA of the CDR3 is TGTCCCAGCAGTGAAACGGGGATCTCAGAGACCCAGTACTTC.

V gene TRBV9 combines with J gene TRBJ2-3, with a tentative D call TRBD2 (6 bases). V was clipped by 1 base and J by 6 bases, with 9 bases between them. Germline CDR1 SGDLS, CDR2 YYNGEE. CDR3 length equals 13 residues. The chain's CDR3 is CASSVQGGDTQYF. The DNA for the CDR3 is TGTGCCAGCAGCGTACAGGGAGGTGATACGCAGTATTTT.

The chain employs TRBV11-2 and TRBJ2-5; TRBD1 aligns across 8 bases. The CDR3 consists of 15 residues. V lost 3 bases to trimming and J lost 5 bases; unmatched junction nucleotides: 8. Germline V gene sequence: CDR1 SGHAT, CDR2 FQNNGV. In DNA form, the CDR3 reads TGTGCCAGCAGCTTGGGACAGGATTGCGGTGAGACCCAGTACTTC. It codes for CASSLGQDCGETQYF.

The V and J genes are TRBV28 and TRBJ2-2, with D perhaps TRBD2 (5 bases). The germline V and J ends were trimmed by 4 bases and 6 bases, with 12 bases remaining between them. Germline V gene data show CDR1 as MDHEN and CDR2 as SYDVKM. The CDR3 spans 14 residues. The CDR3 DNA follows: TGTGCCAGCAGTTCGGGGTCTAGGGCCGGGGAGCTGTTTTTT. The encoded protein is CASSSGSRAGELFF.

In the case of this clonotype: Likely a read error: the CDR3 ends without its conserved phenylalanine or tryptophan. V is TRBV5-6 and J is TRBJ2-7, with D tentatively TRBD1 (5 bases). Germline CDR1 reads SGHDT; CDR2 reads YYEEEE. The CDR3 has 14 amino acids. CDR3 sequence: CASSLLQDPYKQYL. Written as DNA, the CDR3 is TGTGCCAGCAGCTTGTTACAGGACCCCTACAAGCAGTACTTA.

This clonotype was picked up many times. The chain combines TRBV6-6 with TRBJ1-4, with 9 bases lining up with TRBD1. CDR3 length equals 15 residues. V shed 5 bases and J 0 bases; nucleotides not matched to a gene: 1. Germline V gene sequence: CDR1 MNHNY, CDR2 SVGAGI (reference sequence). CDR3 in amino acids: CASSGQGTTNEKLFF. Written as DNA, the CDR3 is TGTGCCAGCAGTGGACAGGGGACAACTAATGAAAAACTGTTTTTT.

The V call is TRBV11-2, the J call TRBJ2-3, with D possibly TRBD1 on 6 matching bases. This CDR3 has 16 amino acids. CDR1 and CDR2 from the germline V gene are SGHAT and FQNNGV. Trimming shortened V by 5 bases and J by 2 bases, and 17 bases separated the two germline ends. CDR3 nucleotides: TGTGCCAGCAGCAGAAGAAGAGCAGGGGACACAGATACGCAGTATTTT. It yields the protein CASSRRRAGDTDTQYF.

This clonotype came up a few times. The chain combines TRBV30 with TRBJ1-2, with D hard to call. Germline CDR1 and CDR2: GTSNPN and SVGIG (reference sequence). The CDR3 extends over 15 amino acids. Trimming removed 4 bases at V and 1 base at J, with 16 bases between. The CDR3 reads CAWNPQQRDNYGYTF. The CDR3 coding sequence is TGTGCCTGGAACCCCCAACAGAGGGATAACTATGGCTACACCTTC. The full variable domain, in which reference TRBV30 and TRBJ1-2 provide the parts outside the CDR3, is SQTIHQWPATLVQPVGSPLSLECTVEGTSNPNLYWYRQAAGRGLQLLFYSVGIGQISSEVPQNLSASRPQDRQFILSSKKLLLSDSGFYLCAWNPQQRDNYGYTFGSGTRLTVV.

Remarks on this clonotype: A much larger clonotype is one base distant, so this may be a read error. This chain uses TRBV28 with TRBJ2-7; weak D call: TRBD1 (6 bases). The CDR3 covers 15 residues. CDR1 and CDR2 from the germline V gene are MDHEN and SYDVKM. V was clipped by 5 bases and J by 5 bases, with 19 bases between them. CDR3 nucleotide sequence: TGTGCCAGCAGTCCCACCGACCGGACAGATAACGAGCAGTACTTC. Encoded protein: CASSPTDRTDNEQYF.

A word on this clonotype: Germline and junction disagree at one end, which may indicate a read error. The J gene is TRBJ1-4, the V gene TRBV5-1, with D unresolved. CDR3 length equals 15 residues. Germline V gene lookup returns CDR1 SGHRS and CDR2 YFSETQ. The DNA for the CDR3 is TGCGCCAGCGGCTTGGATGGTGGTCGAGCGGTAGGGCTGTTTTTT. This gives the protein CASGLDGGRAVGLFF.

This clonotype was seen only once. Germline is not matched at one junction end, which may reflect a read error. The genes are TRBV6-5 and TRBJ2-3; 10 bases map to TRBD2. Germline V gene lookup returns CDR1 MNHEY and CDR2 SVGAGI. The CDR3 is 16 residues long. CDR3 nucleotide sequence: TGTGTCAGCAGTTATCCTGGGACTAGCGGCACAGATACGCAGTATTTT. It translates to CVSSYPGTSGTDTQYF.

Details on this clonotype: This clone may be a read error of a much larger clone one base away. The rearrangement links TRBV5-4 to TRBJ2-1; the D gene is possibly TRBD2 (6 bases). CDR3 length: 16 residues. Trimming took off 0 bases at V and 2 bases at J, with 12 bases between the two ends. Germline loops: CDR1 SGHNT, CDR2 YYREEE (reference sequence). CDR3 sequence: CASSLGLTGAYNEQFF. The CDR3 bases are TGTGCCAGCAGCTTGGGACTAACGGGAGCCTACAATGAGCAGTTCTTC. Full variable domain (remainder filled in from reference TRBV5-4 and TRBJ2-1): ETGVTQSPTHLIKTRGQQVTLRCSSQSGHNTVSWYQQALGQGPQFIFQYYREEENGRGNFPPRFSGLQFPNYSSELNVNALELDDSALYLCASSLGLTGAYNEQFFGPGTRLTVL.

Worth noting for this clonotype: This may come from a read error, since a much larger clone is one base off. The chain combines TRBV6-6 with TRBJ2-1, with no clear D. The germline CDR1 and CDR2 sequences are MNHNY and SVGAGI (reference sequence). Trimming took 0 bases from V and 4 from J, leaving 7 bases between them. The CDR3 covers 14 residues. The CDR3 sequence: CASSYSWSYNEQFF. CDR3 nucleotide sequence: TGTGCCAGCAGTTACTCGTGGTCTTACAATGAGCAGTTCTTC.

This clonotype has only one observation. A read error may explain this, as a much larger clone is one base away. The chain carries TRBV12-3 or TRBV12-4 and TRBJ2-5, with 8 bases lining up with TRBD2. The CDR3 is 15 residues long. J gave up 1 base and V 7 bases, and 8 bases lay outside the gene matches. This CDR3 is CASKLTSGFQETQYF. The DNA of the CDR3 is TGTGCCAGCAAGCTAACTAGCGGTTTCCAAGAGACCCAGTACTTC.

Here the CDR3 DNA reads TGTGCCAGCAGTTATACCGGGACGACCTATGGCTACACCTTC. Translated: CASSYTGTTYGYTF. The chain recombines TRBV28 with TRBJ1-2; a weak D match, TRBD1 (5 bases). Trimming removed 4 bases from V and 4 bases from J, with 13 bases in between. The CDR3 contains 14 residues. Germline values: CDR1 MDHEN, CDR2 SYDVKM.

This chain joins TRBV11-2 and TRBJ2-7; D possibly corresponds to TRBD2 (5 bases). CDR3 length: 10 amino acids. Between the trimmed V and J ends, which lost 8 bases and 7 bases, there was a span of 9 bases. Germline V CDR1 and CDR2: SGHAT, FQNNGV. The chain's CDR3 is CASHSGEQYF. CDR3 coding DNA: TGTGCCAGCCATTCGGGAGAGCAGTACTTC.

The chain employs TRBV5-4 and TRBJ1-6; no firm D call. The germline V gene encodes CDR1 SGHNT and CDR2 YYREEE (reference sequence). Trimming took off 5 bases at V and 7 bases at J, with 13 bases between the two ends. CDR3 size: 14 residues. The CDR3 sequence: CASRLPALNSPLHF. DNA of the CDR3: TGTGCCAGCAGATTGCCTGCGTTAAATTCACCCCTCCACTTT.

The chain links TRBV7-9 to TRBJ1-1; possible D gene TRBD1, 6 bases. V lost 4 bases to trimming and J lost 0 bases, with 12 bases between them. The CDR3 spans 15 residues. Germline CDR1 is SEHNR and CDR2 is FQNEAQ (reference sequence). The CDR3 sequence is CASSYGQRMNTEAFF. The CDR3, as DNA: TGTGCCAGCAGCTACGGACAGAGAATGAACACTGAAGCTTTCTTT.